These 10 T cell receptor beta chains originate from one sample sequenced in a study of T cells in women clearing cervical HPV infection. The method was immunoSEQ multiplex PCR; TCRdb's version includes in-frame clones alone and lacks a portion of them. Recorded for this sample: tens of thousands of clones. The sequencing sample was made of blood buffy coat. These receptors were obtained from a woman between 18 and 75 years old with a cervical HPV16 infection that either progressed to CIN3+ or cleared (not recorded which).

Details on this clone: The sequence runs out 3 residues before the end of the CDR3; the remainder is reconstructed from the germline J gene. Other DNA sequences in the same sample also yield this CDR3. The J gene is TRBJ1-3, the V gene TRBV6-1; maybe TRBD1 (5 bases). The CDR3 covers 16 residues. The germline V gene encodes CDR1 MNHNS and CDR2 SASEGT. Between the trimmed V and J ends, which lost 2 bases and 4 bases, there was a span of 15 bases. CDR3 residues: CASSELRGKEGNTIYF. Partial CDR3 DNA: TGTGCCAGCAGTGAACTACGGGGGAAGGAGGGAAACACC.

Remarks on this clone: The CDR3 goes on 3 residues after the read ends, and that part is filled in from the germline J gene. V is TRBV23-1 and J is TRBJ2-2; the match to TRBD1 covers 7 bases. TRBV23-1 is an ORF; its function is uncertain. This CDR3 contains 16 residues. Trimming took 11 bases from V and 1 from J; bases not matched to a gene: 13. The sequenced part of the CDR3 DNA is TGCGCCGCCCCCTTCCGGACAGGAGAGAACACCGGGGAG. As protein: CAAPFRTGENTGE. The entire CDR3 sequence reads CAAPFRTGENTGELFF.

With respect to this clone: The read halts 3 residues ahead of the CDR3 end, with the missing end drawn from the germline J gene. The V call is TRBV5-1, the J call TRBJ1-1; weak D call: TRBD1 (6 bases). Germline CDR1 SGHRS, CDR2 YFSETQ. This CDR3 comprises 15 residues. Trimming removed 4 bases at V and 4 bases at J, with 17 bases between. CDR3 DNA (partial): TGCGCCAGCAGCGTACTCCGAGGGGGGGCCACTGAA. This translates into CASSVLRGGATE. The complete CDR3 reads CASSVLRGGATEAFF.

Turning to this clone: Read data end 3 residues before the CDR3 end; the end is taken from the germline J gene. This chain joins TRBV4-1 and TRBJ1-2; D might be TRBD1 (6 bases). From germline, CDR1 is MGHRA and CDR2 YSYEKL. The CDR3 loop spans 16 amino acids. The V end was cut by 1 base, the J end by 4 bases, with 16 bases between. The chain's CDR3 is CASSQVRGAESYGYTF. The CDR3 DNA, read in part, is TGCGCCAGCAGCCAAGTACGGGGGGCCGAGTCCTATGGC.

About this clone: The read halts 3 residues ahead of the CDR3 end, with the missing end drawn from the germline J gene. J is TRBJ1-5 and V is TRBV5-6; maybe TRBD1 (5 bases). The germline V and J ends were trimmed by 0 bases and 7 bases, with 8 bases remaining between them. The CDR3 length is 13 residues. Germline CDR1 SGHDT, CDR2 YYEEEE. CDR3 residues: CASSLGQTQPQHF. CDR3 bases read: TGTGCCAGCAGCTTGGGACAGACCCAGCCC.

As for this clone: The CDR3 goes on 3 residues after the read ends, and that part is filled in from the germline J gene. The chain couples TRBV5-1 to TRBJ2-3, with 10 bases identical to TRBD2. This CDR3 spans 15 amino acids. The germline V gene has CDR1 SGHRS and CDR2 YFSETQ. J was trimmed by 1 base and V by 3 bases; bases with no gene match: 2. The CDR3 bases that were read are TGCGCCAGCAGCTCCGGGACTAGCGGCACAGATACG. This gives the protein CASSSGTSGTDT. The CDR3 in full is CASSSGTSGTDTQYF.

Note on this clone: The read ends 3 residues shy of where the CDR3 ends; the end is completed using the germline J gene. The genes are TRBV5-1 and TRBJ2-3; TRBD2 agrees at 10 bases. CDR1 and CDR2 (germline): SGHRS, YFSETQ. The CDR3 totals 17 residues. V lost 2 bases, J lost 5 bases, and 11 bases stayed unmatched. The CDR3 region is CASSFGPAGGQGDTQYF. The CDR3 bases that were read are TGCGCCAGCAGCTTTGGACCAGCGGGGGGGCAGGGAGATACG.

Concerning this clone: The DNA ends 3 residues before the CDR3 does, and the rest of the CDR3 is filled in from the germline J gene. The V and J genes are TRBV7-3 and TRBJ2-1; TRBD1 aligns across 8 bases. The V and J ends lost 0 bases and 5 bases, in that order; junction bases with no gene match: 6. Germline values: CDR1 SGHTA, CDR2 FQGTGA. This CDR3 is built from 16 residues. CDR3 sequence reads: CASSLTPDRANNEQFF. Partial CDR3 DNA: TGTGCCAGCAGCTTAACTCCGGACAGGGCTAACAATGAG.

Worth noting for this clone: The read finishes 3 residues shy of the CDR3 end, and the germline J gene is used to complete it. The chain couples TRBV30 to TRBJ2-3; D perhaps matches TRBD1 (5 bases). The CDR3 length is 14 residues. The V gene's germline CDR1 is GTSNPN and CDR2 SVGIG (reference sequence). Trimming left V 3 bases short and J 3 bases short, with 13 bases between. The sequenced CDR3 bases are TGTGCCTGGAGCCGAGGACAATTGACAGATACG. It translates to CAWSRGQLTDT. The whole CDR3 reads CAWSRGQLTDTQYF.

Partial CDR3 DNA: TGTGCCTGGAACCCGGGACAGGGGATCGAG. It encodes CAWNPGQGIE. The whole CDR3 region reads CAWNPGQGIEQYF. The rearrangement joins TRBV30 to TRBJ2-7; 10 bases match TRBD1. The CDR3 end lies 3 residues beyond the end of the read and is filled in from the germline J gene. V dropped 4 bases and J dropped 6; count of bases not matched to a gene: 6. Germline V gene lookup returns CDR1 GTSNPN and CDR2 SVGIG (reference sequence). This CDR3 has 13 amino acids.